The next 25 T cell receptor beta chains were all read from a single sample in a study of early T cells in non-severe SARS-CoV-2 infection. TCRdb reprocessed the 5' RACE reads with MiXCR, giving one entry per CDR3 protein. The sample holds tens of thousands of distinct CDR3 sequences, almost 6% seen once. Source material: whole blood. These receptor sequences come from an adult who was a healthcare worker with PCR-confirmed SARS-CoV-2 infection or an uninfected control (not recorded which).

This clonotype was detected a few times. V gene TRBV29-1 combines with J gene TRBJ2-6; the D gene is possibly TRBD2 (6 bases). The V gene's germline CDR1 is SQVTM and CDR2 ANQGSEA. The germline V and J ends were trimmed by 4 bases and 0 bases, with 19 bases remaining between them. The length of the CDR3 is 18 residues. CDR3 amino acids: CSVGAGRGSSSGANVLTF. In DNA, the CDR3 is TGCAGCGTTGGGGCGGGACGTGGCAGCAGCTCTGGGGCCAACGTCCTGACTTTC.

This clonotype was seen many times. This chain joins TRBV29-1 and TRBJ1-1; no clear D gene. CDR3 size: 10 residues. Germline CDR1 reads SQVTM; CDR2 reads ANQGSEA. Trimming stripped 5 bases from V and 8 bases from J, with 9 bases between. The CDR3 region is CSVLLFEAFF. CDR3 nucleotides: TGCAGCGTTCTGCTATTCGAAGCTTTCTTT.

This clonotype was counted many times. The rearrangement uses TRBV5-6 and TRBJ2-3; 12 bases line up with TRBD2. The CDR3 contains 18 residues. Trimming at V came to 0 bases and at J to 3 bases, leaving 8 bases not matched to a gene. Germline-derived CDR1 and CDR2 are SGHDT and YYEEEE. The DNA of the CDR3 is TGTGCCAGCAGCTTGGCACTAGCGGGAGGACGAACGACAGATACGCAGTATTTT. The encoded protein is CASSLALAGGRTTDTQYF. The full variable domain, rest sourced from reference TRBV5-6 and TRBJ2-3, is DAGVTQSPTHLIKTRGQQVTLRCSPKSGHDTVSWYQQALGQGPQFIFQYYEEEERQRGNFPDRFSGHQFPNYSSELNVNALLLGDSALYLCASSLALAGGRTTDTQYFGPGTRLTVL.

This clonotype was counted ten times or more. The V and J genes are TRBV12-3 or TRBV12-4 and TRBJ1-4; D remains ambiguous. The CDR3 contains 13 residues. V lost 2 bases and J lost 7, with 8 bases in between. In DNA form, the CDR3 reads TGTGCCAGCAGTTTACTGATTGGTGAAAAACTGTTTTTT. Translated: CASSLLIGEKLFF.

In its sample, this clonotype was seen many times. The V gene is TRBV30, the J gene TRBJ2-5; TRBD2 matches at 11 bases. From germline, CDR1 is GTSNPN and CDR2 SVGIG (reference sequence). This CDR3 is 15 amino acids long. Trimming cost V 2 bases and J 4 bases; bases outside gene matches: 6. The CDR3 region is CAWSRGLAGGETQYF. The CDR3 region has the DNA TGTGCCTGGAGTAGAGGACTAGCGGGCGGAGAGACCCAGTACTTC.

This clonotype has ten or more counts. The chain employs TRBV25-1 and TRBJ2-4; 8 positions agree with TRBD2. Germline loops: CDR1 MGHDK, CDR2 SYGVNS. V gave up 8 bases and J gave up 1 base; unmatched junction bases: 10. The CDR3 is made up of 16 amino acids. The CDR3 loop reads CASSTHGGAAKNIQYF. CDR3 DNA sequence: TGTGCCAGCTCCACCCACGGGGGGGCGGCCAAAAACATTCAGTACTTC.

In its sample, this clonotype was seen many times. The V call is TRBV19, the J call TRBJ1-2; no reliable D call. The length of the CDR3 is 13 residues. Per germline, CDR1 LNHDA and CDR2 SQIVND (reference sequence). Trimming cost V 4 bases and J 4 bases, with 10 bases left between them. This chain's CDR3 is CASSRTTAYGYTF. The CDR3 coding sequence is TGTGCCAGTAGTAGGACTACGGCCTATGGCTACACCTTC.

This clonotype was seen at least ten times. The chain has TRBV6-5 and TRBJ1-3, with 7 bases lining up with TRBD1. This CDR3 has 14 residues. The junction had 6 bases not matched to a gene; V was cut back by 6 bases and J by 4 bases. Germline CDR1 and CDR2: MNHEY and SVGAGI. The CDR3 bases are TGTGCCAGCAGCATCAGGGGGTCGGGAAACACCATATATTTT. It translates to CASSIRGSGNTIYF.

This clonotype was seen ten or more times. Here the CDR3 DNA reads TGTGCCAGCAGTTATACTGACAATGAGCAGTTCTTC. It is translated as CASSYTDNEQFF. The chain employs TRBV2 and TRBJ2-1; D not resolved. Germline V gives CDR1 SNHLY, CDR2 FYNNEI. V lost 5 bases and J 5 bases, leaving 7 bases between the germline ends. The CDR3 contains 12 residues.

This clonotype showed up many times. The rearrangement links TRBV27 to TRBJ2-7; D perhaps matches TRBD1 (5 bases). The CDR3 contains 14 residues. Trimming left V 5 bases short and J 2 bases short, with 13 bases between. Germline CDR1 reads MNHEY; CDR2 reads SMNVEV (reference sequence). The DNA of the CDR3 is TGTGCCAGCAGTGAGCTAGGGGATGCCTACGAGCAGTACTTC. Translating it yields CASSELGDAYEQYF.

Ten or more counts support this clonotype. The rearrangement links TRBV5-1 to TRBJ1-6; tentatively, D is TRBD1 (6 bases). Deletions cut 0 bases from V and 6 bases from J, with 10 bases between. Germline V gives CDR1 SGHRS, CDR2 YFSETQ. This CDR3 has 15 amino acids. The DNA for the CDR3 is TGCGCCAGCAGCTTGGTGACAGGCATTAATTCACCCCTCCACTTT. Its protein product is CASSLVTGINSPLHF.

This clonotype came up a few times. This chain uses TRBV4-1 with TRBJ2-7, with 9 bases fitting TRBD2. The germline CDR1 and CDR2 sequences are MGHRA and YSYEKL. The CDR3 length is 14 residues. Trimming at V came to 4 bases and at J to 6 bases, leaving 7 bases not matched to a gene. The CDR3, as DNA: TGCGCCAGCAGCCCCCAGCGGGGGGACGGCGAGCAGTACTTC. Encoded protein: CASSPQRGDGEQYF.

This clonotype was found many times. This chain uses TRBV4-1 with TRBJ2-7; D gene ambiguous. The CDR3 loop spans 14 amino acids. Deletions cut 1 base from V and 3 bases from J, with 10 bases between. Looked up from germline, CDR1 is MGHRA and CDR2 is YSYEKL. DNA for the CDR3: TGCGCCAGCAGCCAAGTCGGTACGAACTACGAGCAGTACTTC. Its translation: CASSQVGTNYEQYF.

Ten or more counts support this clonotype. The chain has TRBV5-1 and TRBJ1-5; D call uncertain. CDR3 length: 17 residues. Trimming stripped 0 bases from V and 5 bases from J, with 18 bases between. Germline V CDR1 and CDR2: SGHRS, YFSETQ. Written as DNA, the CDR3 is TGCGCCAGCAGCTTGGCATCGGGCGCCGCGTTCCATCAGCCCCAGCATTTT. This gives the protein CASSLASGAAFHQPQHF. The variable domain in full, with the rest retrieved from reference TRBV5-1 and TRBJ1-5, is KAGVTQTPRYLIKTRGQQVTLSCSPISGHRSVSWYQQTPGQGLQFLFEYFSETQRNKGNFPGRFSGRQFSNSRSEMNVSTLELGDSALYLCASSLASGAAFHQPQHFGDGTRLSIL.

This clonotype was recorded at least ten times. V and J are TRBV18 and TRBJ2-7; the D gene is possibly TRBD2 (5 bases). The V gene lost 3 bases and the J gene lost 5 bases, with 17 bases spanning the gap. The CDR3 is 15 amino acids. Germline lookup yields CDR1 KGHSH and CDR2 LQKENI. The CDR3 region has the DNA TGTGCCAGCTCACCCGGACTCTCAAATCCCCACGAGCAGTACTTC. This codes for CASSPGLSNPHEQYF.

This clonotype appeared many times. The J gene is TRBJ2-1, the V gene TRBV4-3, with TRBD1 matching over 11 bases. Unmatched junction bases numbered 10, after V lost 8 bases and J lost 10 bases. The CDR3 contains 14 residues. Germline V gene lookup returns CDR1 LGHNA and CDR2 YSLEER. The CDR3 reads CASGRTGGGFEQFF. CDR3 DNA sequence: TGCGCCAGCGGGAGGACAGGGGGCGGGTTCGAGCAGTTCTTC.

Regarding this clonotype: A much larger clone sits a single nucleotide away, making a read error possible. The chain carries TRBV29-1 and TRBJ2-3; D uncertain. The germline V gene has CDR1 SQVTM and CDR2 ANQGSEA. The CDR3 covers 11 residues. The CDR3, as DNA: TGCAGCGTTGGGGGATCAGATACGCAGTTTTTT. Translation gives CSVGGSDTQFF.

This clonotype was seen at least ten times. This chain joins TRBV18 and TRBJ1-1; 7 bases line up with TRBD1. CDR1 and CDR2 (germline): KGHSH, LQKENI. V shed 5 bases and J 3 bases; nucleotides not matched to a gene: 6. This CDR3 is 14 amino acids long. The CDR3 nucleotides are TGTGCCAGCTCAGTGACAGGGTCGGACACTGAAGCTTTCTTT. This translates into CASSVTGSDTEAFF.

This clonotype was found many times. The genes are TRBV2 and TRBJ2-2; D may correspond to TRBD1 or TRBD2 (6 bases each). From germline, CDR1 is SNHLY and CDR2 FYNNEI. V was trimmed by 8 bases and J by 1 base, leaving 14 bases between them. The CDR3 has 15 residues. The CDR3 coding sequence is TGTGCCAGCTCCATCGAGGGGGGGAACACCGGGGAGCTGTTTTTT. As protein: CASSIEGGNTGELFF.

This clonotype was counted at least ten times. The chain joins TRBV5-4 to TRBJ1-1, with no clear D. The CDR3 spans 13 residues. CDR1 is SGHNT and CDR2 is YYREEE in the germline V gene (reference sequence). The germline V and J ends were trimmed by 0 bases and 1 base, with 4 bases remaining between them. Here the CDR3 reads CASSLDQNTEAFF. CDR3 DNA: TGTGCCAGCAGCTTGGATCAGAACACTGAAGCTTTCTTT. The full variable domain, in which reference TRBV5-4 and TRBJ1-1 provide the parts outside the CDR3, is ETGVTQSPTHLIKTRGQQVTLRCSSQSGHNTVSWYQQALGQGPQFIFQYYREEENGRGNFPPRFSGLQFPNYSSELNVNALELDDSALYLCASSLDQNTEAFFGQGTRLTVV.

The table lists this clonotype with many counts. The chain recombines TRBV19 with TRBJ1-2; TRBD1 might be the D (5 bases). V shed 7 bases and J shed 4 bases, with 13 bases lying between them. Germline lookup yields CDR1 LNHDA and CDR2 SQIVND (reference sequence). The CDR3 length is 13 residues. The CDR3 sequence: CASTRQGVYGYTF. CDR3 in DNA: TGTGCCAGTACACGGCAGGGCGTCTATGGCTACACCTTC.

This clonotype has a count of ten or more. The chain couples TRBV14 to TRBJ2-7; D is possibly TRBD1 or TRBD2 (5 bases each). The CDR3 covers 12 residues. Trimming shortened V by 4 bases and J by 12 bases, and 16 bases separated the two germline ends. Germline V gene lookup returns CDR1 SGHDN and CDR2 FVKESK. The CDR3 DNA reads TGTGCCAGCAGCCCGGGGCGAGGGCGATGGTACTTC. This codes for CASSPGRGRWYF.

This clonotype was seen at least ten times. The J gene is TRBJ2-1, the V gene TRBV6-1; D is possibly TRBD2 (5 bases). Germline assignment: CDR1 MNHNS and CDR2 SASEGT. This CDR3 is built from 14 residues. V lost 4 bases, J lost 9 bases, and 16 bases lay in between. The CDR3 DNA is TGTGCCAGCAGTGGACCTCTAGCTTTTGGTGAGCAGTTCTTC. It specifies CASSGPLAFGEQFF.

The J gene is TRBJ2-5, the V gene TRBV7-2; D might be TRBD1 (5 bases). Looked up from germline, CDR1 is SGHTA and CDR2 is FQGNSA. The germline V and J ends were trimmed by 3 bases and 2 bases, with 10 bases remaining between them. CDR3 length: 14 residues. The CDR3 nucleotides are TGTGCCAGCAGCTTCAAGGCAGGGCAAGAGACCCAGTACTTC. Protein: CASSFKAGQETQYF.

The V and J genes are TRBV14 and TRBJ1-2; no clear D. This CDR3 spans 11 amino acids. Looked up from germline, CDR1 is SGHDN and CDR2 is FVKESK. Between the trimmed V and J ends, which lost 1 base and 8 bases, there was a span of 5 bases. The CDR3 coding sequence is TGTGCCAGCAGCCAAGGGCGAGGCTACACCTTC. Its protein product is CASSQGRGYTF.